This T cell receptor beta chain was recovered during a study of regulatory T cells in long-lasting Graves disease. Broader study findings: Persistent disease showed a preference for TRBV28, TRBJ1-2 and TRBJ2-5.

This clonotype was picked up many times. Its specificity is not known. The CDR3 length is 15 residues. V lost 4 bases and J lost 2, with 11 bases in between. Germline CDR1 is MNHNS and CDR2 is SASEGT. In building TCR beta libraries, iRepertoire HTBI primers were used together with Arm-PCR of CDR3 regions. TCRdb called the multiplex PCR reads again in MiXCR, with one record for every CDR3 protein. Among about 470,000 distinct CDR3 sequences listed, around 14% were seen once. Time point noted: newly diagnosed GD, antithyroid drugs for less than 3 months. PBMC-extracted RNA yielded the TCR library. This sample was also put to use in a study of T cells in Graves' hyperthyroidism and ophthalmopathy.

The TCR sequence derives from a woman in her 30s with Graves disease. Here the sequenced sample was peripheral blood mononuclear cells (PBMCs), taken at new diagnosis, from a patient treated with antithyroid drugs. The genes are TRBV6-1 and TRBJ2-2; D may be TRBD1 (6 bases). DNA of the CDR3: TGTGCCAGCAGTGCCCGGACAGAAAACACCGGGGAGCTGTTTTTT. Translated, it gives CASSARTENTGELFF.